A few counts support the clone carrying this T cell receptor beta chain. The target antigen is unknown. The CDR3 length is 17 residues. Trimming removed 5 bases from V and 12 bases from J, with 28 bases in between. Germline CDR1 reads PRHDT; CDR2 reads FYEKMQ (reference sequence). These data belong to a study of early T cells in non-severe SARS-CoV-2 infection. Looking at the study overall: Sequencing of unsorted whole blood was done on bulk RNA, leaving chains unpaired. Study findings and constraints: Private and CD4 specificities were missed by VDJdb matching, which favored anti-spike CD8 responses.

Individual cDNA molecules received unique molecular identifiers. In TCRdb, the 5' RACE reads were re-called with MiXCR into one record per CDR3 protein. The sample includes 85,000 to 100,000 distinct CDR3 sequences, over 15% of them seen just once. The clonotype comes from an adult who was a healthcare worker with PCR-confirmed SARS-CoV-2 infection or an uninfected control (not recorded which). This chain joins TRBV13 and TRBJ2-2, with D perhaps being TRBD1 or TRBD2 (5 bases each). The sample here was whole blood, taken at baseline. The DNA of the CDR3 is TGTGCCAGCAGCCCATATATTGATTTGGGGGACCATGAGAAGCTGTTTTTT. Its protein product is CASSPYIDLGDHEKLFF.